What follows are 13 T cell receptor beta chains derived from one specimen sequenced in a study of T cells after yellow fever vaccination. A single record per CDR3 protein comes from TCRdb applying MiXCR to the 5' RACE reads. The sample comprises a few hundred thousand distinct CDR3 sequences, around 16% of which are singletons, and approximately 15% rests with the top ten. The sequences come from PBMCs, collected 5 to 6 days after the first yellow fever vaccination. Source of these receptors: a man younger than 35 who received the YFV17D yellow fever vaccine.

This clonotype occurred a few times. This chain uses TRBV6-2 or TRBV6-3 with TRBJ2-7; D remains ambiguous. This CDR3 comprises 14 residues. CDR1 MNHEY and CDR2 SVGEGT come from the germline V gene. V shed 2 bases and J shed 2 bases, with 10 bases lying between them. This CDR3 reads CASSYVGEPYEQYV. The CDR3 DNA reads TGTGCCAGCAGTTACGTTGGGGAACCCTACGAGCAGTACGTC.

Only a few counts were recorded for this clonotype. V and J are TRBV6-6 and TRBJ2-3; D not certain. V lost 5 bases, J lost 7 bases, and 10 bases lay in between. The CDR3 runs 12 residues. Germline CDR1 reads MNHNY; CDR2 reads SVGAGI (reference sequence). The CDR3 nucleotides are TGTGCCAGCAGTCCCGACTCAAATACGCAGTATTTT. This gives the protein CASSPDSNTQYF.

This clonotype turned up a few times. This chain joins TRBV20-1 and TRBJ2-5; TRBD2 matches at 7 bases. The CDR3 spans 14 residues. Germline assignment: CDR1 DFQATT and CDR2 SNEGSKA (reference sequence). The ends lost 6 bases at V and 4 bases at J; junction bases unmatched: 11. The CDR3 reads CSAGVGGGRETQYF. CDR3 DNA sequence: TGCAGTGCGGGAGTGGGGGGGGGTAGAGAGACCCAGTACTTC.

This clonotype was counted a few times. The chain couples TRBV4-2 to TRBJ2-6; D might be TRBD1 or TRBD2, each matching 5 bases. The CDR3 runs to 14 residues. The V end lost 8 bases, the J end lost 0 bases, and 8 bases lay between the germline ends. Germline lookup yields CDR1 LGHNA and CDR2 YNFKEQ. CDR3 protein: CASGGNSGANVLTF. CDR3 DNA sequence: TGTGCCAGCGGGGGTAACTCTGGGGCCAACGTCCTGACTTTC.

The chain recombines TRBV20-1 with TRBJ1-4, with D maybe TRBD1 (6 bases). Trimming removed 6 bases at V and 3 bases at J, with 14 bases between. The germline CDR1 and CDR2 sequences are DFQATT and SNEGSKA (reference sequence). The CDR3 spans 14 residues. The DNA for the CDR3 is TGCAGTGCAGAGAGGGGGGCGGCTAATGAAAAACTGTTTTTT. Translating it yields CSAERGAANEKLFF.

The rearrangement joins TRBV5-1 to TRBJ1-4; unclear D gene. V lost 0 bases, J lost 11 bases, and 14 bases lay in between. Germline V gene sequence: CDR1 SGHRS, CDR2 YFSETQ. This CDR3 is built from 14 residues. CDR3 in DNA: TGCGCCAGCAGCTTGGATGGCGATGCGGCCAAACTGTTTTTT. Translation gives CASSLDGDAAKLFF.

The chain is built from TRBV7-8 and TRBJ2-6; D is uncertain. This CDR3 is built from 17 residues. V lost 11 bases and J lost 0, with 20 bases in between. Germline V CDR1 and CDR2: SGHVS, FQNEAQ. The CDR3 region has the DNA TGTGCCTCTCAGCCACCCCCACCAAGCTCTGGGGCCAACGTCCTGACTTTC. It translates to CASQPPPPSSGANVLTF.

The chain couples TRBV12-5 to TRBJ2-5, with a possible D match to TRBD1 (6 bases). V dropped 7 bases and J dropped 3 bases, with 12 bases sitting between them. This CDR3 is built from 13 residues. Germline V gives CDR1 LGHNT, CDR2 FRNRAP. The CDR3, as DNA: TGTGCTAGTGCCAGGACAGTGAAAGAGACCCAGTACTTC. Translating gives CASARTVKETQYF.

This rearrangement joins TRBV24-1 to TRBJ2-2; 8 bases fit TRBD1. The length of the CDR3 is 16 residues. Germline V CDR1 and CDR2: KGHDR, SFDVKD. With V trimmed by 3 bases and J by 7 bases, 9 bases remained unmatched. CDR3 DNA: TGTGCCACCAGTGATCCCCGGACAGGGATCGGCGGGGAGCTGTTTTTT. It codes for CATSDPRTGIGGELFF.

This clonotype turned up a few times. The chain employs TRBV7-9 and TRBJ2-3, with 13 bases that match TRBD2. With 5 bases clipped from V and 2 bases from J, the junction kept 4 bases outside the gene matches. Per the germline V gene, CDR1 is SEHNR and CDR2 is FQNEAQ (reference sequence). CDR3 length equals 16 residues. The CDR3 here is CASSETSGGTTDTQYF. The CDR3 coding sequence is TGTGCCAGCAGCGAGACTAGCGGGGGGACCACAGATACGCAGTATTTT.

This clonotype was detected a few times. V and J are TRBV10-3 and TRBJ2-7, with a tentative D call TRBD2 (6 bases). Germline V lookup: CDR1 ENHRY, CDR2 SYGVKD. The CDR3 totals 14 residues. V was cut by 2 bases and J by 3 bases, with 11 bases left in between. This CDR3 reads CAISERVGGYEQYF. The CDR3 DNA reads TGTGCCATCAGTGAGAGGGTGGGGGGCTACGAGCAGTACTTC.

This CDR3 is CASSFTGVQPQHF. CDR3 DNA sequence: TGTGCCAGCAGTTTCACAGGGGTTCAGCCCCAGCATTTT. The V and J genes are TRBV12-3 or TRBV12-4 and TRBJ1-5; 7 nucleotides align to TRBD1. V was clipped by 3 bases and J by 6 bases; unmatched bases: 2. The CDR3 runs to 13 residues.

This clonotype has just a few counts. The chain combines TRBV7-3 with TRBJ2-5; TRBD1 matches 10 bases. Per germline, CDR1 SGHTA and CDR2 FQGTGA. This CDR3 comprises 14 residues. The V and J ends lost 5 bases and 5 bases, in that order; junction bases with no gene match: 5. The CDR3 DNA follows: TGTGCCAGCAGCCTGACAGGGGGCAGTGAGACCCAGTACTTC. Protein product: CASSLTGGSETQYF.